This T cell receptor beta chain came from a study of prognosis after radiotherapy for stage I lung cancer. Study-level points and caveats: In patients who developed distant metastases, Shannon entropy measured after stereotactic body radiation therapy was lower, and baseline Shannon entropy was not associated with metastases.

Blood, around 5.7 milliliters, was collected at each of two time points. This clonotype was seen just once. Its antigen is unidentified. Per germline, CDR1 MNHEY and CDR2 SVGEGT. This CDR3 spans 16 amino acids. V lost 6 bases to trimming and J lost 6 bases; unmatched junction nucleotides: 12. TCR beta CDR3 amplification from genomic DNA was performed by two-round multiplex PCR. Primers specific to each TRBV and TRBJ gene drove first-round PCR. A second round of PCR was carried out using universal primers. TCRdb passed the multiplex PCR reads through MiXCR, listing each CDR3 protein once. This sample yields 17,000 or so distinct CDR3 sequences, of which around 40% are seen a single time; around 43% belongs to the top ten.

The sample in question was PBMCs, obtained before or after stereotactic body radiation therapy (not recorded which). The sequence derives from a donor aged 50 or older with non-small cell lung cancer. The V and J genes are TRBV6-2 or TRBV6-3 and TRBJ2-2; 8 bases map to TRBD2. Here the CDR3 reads CASRSGLSGGAGELFF. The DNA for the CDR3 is TGTGCCAGCAGGTCGGGACTATCGGGGGGGGCCGGGGAGCTGTTTTTT.